This T cell receptor (beta chain) stems from a study of blood T cell repertoires in COVID-19 (dated by TCRdb to 2020 to 2022). The study in broad terms: Samples from collaborators originated in the United States, Italy and Spain and spanned both the acute and convalescent phases of COVID-19. The prospective study material was composed of cDNA or gDNA derived from T cells, B-cell-depleted T cells, or PBMCs. Deeply sampled blood TCRbeta repertoires from subjects exposed to, actively infected with, or recovered from COVID-19 were included in the dataset. A freely available public database, intended as a resource for researchers studying the immune response to SARS-CoV-2, is where the repertoires were released. Samples were obtained from the ongoing ImmuneRACE study (first 160 participants) and from approximately 1,200 subjects provided by 6 global collaborators. The sample metadata nearly always contained a de-identified subject ID, COVID-19 status, age in years and sex. HLA class I and class II types, where available, came from metadata supplied by the sample provider rather than from assay-based typing. General findings and caveats noted by the study authors: Clinical and demographic metadata were provided uncurated, with the amount varying by source and participant.

The germline V gene encodes CDR1 LNHDA and CDR2 SQIVND (reference sequence). CDR3 length: 15 amino acids, cysteine to phenylalanine. This entry keeps only the CDR3 DNA: 45 bases, framed from base 1. A distance of 18 bases separates the germline ends of V and J, which lose 5 bases and 5 bases respectively. A note on this clone: Its recognized antigen is unknown. Base quality data are lacking; no much larger clone is found one base away.

Each collaborating institution followed its own protocols to collect whole blood in K2EDTA tubes. For TCRbeta analysis, collaborator samples were shipped as frozen whole blood, as isolated PBMCs, or as DNA extracted from either sample type. TCRbeta CDR3 regions were amplified from genomic DNA by means of the immunoSEQ Assay, a bias-controlled multiplex PCR. The authors processed their data as follows. Within the assay, amplification of reference gene primers was used to estimate how many nucleated cells each sample contained. To quantify the absolute abundance of each unique TCRbeta CDR3 rearrangement, sequence reads were collapsed and filtered. For each sample, productive Simpson clonality was calculated as the square root of Simpson's diversity index across productive rearrangements. TCRdb took this table from immuneACCESS and kept in-frame rearrangements with V and J called. Such tables lack part of the clones; where checked against another copy, unresolved V genes explain under half of the gap, and the rest is unexplained. V, J and clone size were drawn from that table, and D and trimming were deduced from the DNA. The sample yields 50,000 to 75,000 clones; approximately 81% were counted once. 28% of the sample is taken by the ten largest.

Material: peripheral blood. In this chain, TRBV19 is recombined with TRBJ2-5, with an unclear D gene assignment. The origin of this receptor is a woman aged 80 or over with active or convalescent COVID-19. The CDR3 region: CASSPPQAGDETQYF. At the DNA level, the sequence is TGTGCCAGTAGTCCCCCTCAGGCAGGCGACGAGACCCAGTACTTC.